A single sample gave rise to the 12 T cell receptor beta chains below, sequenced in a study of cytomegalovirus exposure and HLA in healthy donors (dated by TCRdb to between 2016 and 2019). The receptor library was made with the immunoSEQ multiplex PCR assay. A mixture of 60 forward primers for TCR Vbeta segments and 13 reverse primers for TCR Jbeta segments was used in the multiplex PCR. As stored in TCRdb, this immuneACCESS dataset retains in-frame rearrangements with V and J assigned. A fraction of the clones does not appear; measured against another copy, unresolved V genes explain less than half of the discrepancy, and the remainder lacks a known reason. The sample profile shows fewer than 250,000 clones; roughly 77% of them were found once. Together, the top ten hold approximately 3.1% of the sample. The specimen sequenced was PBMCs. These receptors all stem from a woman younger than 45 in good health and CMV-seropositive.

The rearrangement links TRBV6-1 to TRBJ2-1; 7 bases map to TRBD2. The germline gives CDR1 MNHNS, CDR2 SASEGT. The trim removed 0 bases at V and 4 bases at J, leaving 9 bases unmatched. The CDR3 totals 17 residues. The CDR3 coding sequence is TGTGCCAGCAGTGAAGCATCGACGCGGGGGAAATACAATGAGCAGTTCTTC. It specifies CASSEASTRGKYNEQFF.

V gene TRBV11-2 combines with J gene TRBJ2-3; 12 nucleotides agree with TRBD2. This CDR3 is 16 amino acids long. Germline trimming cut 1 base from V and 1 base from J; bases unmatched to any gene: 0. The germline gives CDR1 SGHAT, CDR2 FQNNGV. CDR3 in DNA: TGTGCCAGCAGCTTAGGACTAGCGGGGGGCACAGATACGCAGTATTTT. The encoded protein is CASSLGLAGGTDTQYF.

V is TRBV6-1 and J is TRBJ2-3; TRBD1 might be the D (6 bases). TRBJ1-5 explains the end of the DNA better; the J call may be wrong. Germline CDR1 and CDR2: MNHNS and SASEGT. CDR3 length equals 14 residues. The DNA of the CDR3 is TGTGCCAGCAGGGTCACAGGGTCGGCAGATACGCAGCATTTT. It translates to CASRVTGSADTQHF.

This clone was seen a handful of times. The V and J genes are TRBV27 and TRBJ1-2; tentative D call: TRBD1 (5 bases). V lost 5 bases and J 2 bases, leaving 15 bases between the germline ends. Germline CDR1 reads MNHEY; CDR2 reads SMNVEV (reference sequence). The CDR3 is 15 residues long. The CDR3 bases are TGTGCCAGCAGTCTAAGCCCAGGGCGGAACTATGGCTACACCTTC. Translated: CASSLSPGRNYGYTF.

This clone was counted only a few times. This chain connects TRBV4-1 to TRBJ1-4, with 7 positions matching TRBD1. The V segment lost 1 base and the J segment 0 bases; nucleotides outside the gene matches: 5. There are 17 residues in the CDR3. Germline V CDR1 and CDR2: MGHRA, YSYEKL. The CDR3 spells CASSQGGQSATNEKLFF. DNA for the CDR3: TGCGCCAGCAGCCAAGGGGGACAGTCCGCAACTAATGAAAAACTGTTTTTT.

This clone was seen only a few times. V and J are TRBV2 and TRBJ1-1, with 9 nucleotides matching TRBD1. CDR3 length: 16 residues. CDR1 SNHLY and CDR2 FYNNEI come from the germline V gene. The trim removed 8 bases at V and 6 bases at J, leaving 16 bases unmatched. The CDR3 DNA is TGTGCCAGCCACTATACTGAGGGGACAGGGCGCTCTGAAGCTTTCTTT. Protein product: CASHYTEGTGRSEAFF.

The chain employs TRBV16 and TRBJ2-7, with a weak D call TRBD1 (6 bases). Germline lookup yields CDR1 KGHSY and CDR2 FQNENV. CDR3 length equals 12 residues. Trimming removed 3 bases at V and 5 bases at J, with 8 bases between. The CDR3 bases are TGTGCCAGCAGCCACGGACAGAACGAGCAGTACTTC. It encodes CASSHGQNEQYF.

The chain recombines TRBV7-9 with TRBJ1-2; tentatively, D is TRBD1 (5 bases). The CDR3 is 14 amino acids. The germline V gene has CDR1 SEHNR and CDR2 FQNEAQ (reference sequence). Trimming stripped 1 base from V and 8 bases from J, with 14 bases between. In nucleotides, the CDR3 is TGTGCCAGCAGCTTAGGGGGGACTTCGTACGGCTACACCTTC. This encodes CASSLGGTSYGYTF.

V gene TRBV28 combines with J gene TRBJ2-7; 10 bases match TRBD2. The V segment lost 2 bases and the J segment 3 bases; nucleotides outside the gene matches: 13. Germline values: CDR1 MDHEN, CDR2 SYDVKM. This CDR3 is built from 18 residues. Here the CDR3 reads CASSLPRVAGGPIYEQYF. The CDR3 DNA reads TGTGCCAGCAGTTTACCACGGGTAGCGGGAGGACCAATCTACGAGCAGTACTTC.

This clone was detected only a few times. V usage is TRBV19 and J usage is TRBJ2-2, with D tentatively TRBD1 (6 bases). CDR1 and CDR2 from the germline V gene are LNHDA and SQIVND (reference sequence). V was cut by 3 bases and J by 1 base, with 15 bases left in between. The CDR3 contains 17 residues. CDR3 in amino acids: CASSIRYRAQNTGELFF. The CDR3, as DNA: TGTGCCAGTAGTATCCGATACAGGGCCCAGAACACCGGGGAGCTGTTTTTT. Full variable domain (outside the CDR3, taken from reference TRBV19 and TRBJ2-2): DGGITQSPKYLFRKEGQNVTLSCEQNLNHDAMYWYRQDPGQGLRLIYYSQIVNDFQKGDIAEGYSVSREKKESFPLTVTSAQKNPTAFYLCASSIRYRAQNTGELFFGEGSRLTVL.

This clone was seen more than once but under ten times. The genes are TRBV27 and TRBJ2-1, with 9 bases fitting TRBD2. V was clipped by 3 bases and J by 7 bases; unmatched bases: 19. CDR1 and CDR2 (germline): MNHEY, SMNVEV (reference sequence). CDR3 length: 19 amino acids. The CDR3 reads CASSFRSGSRAGGRNEQFF. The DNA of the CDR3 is TGTGCCAGCAGTTTTCGGTCGGGGAGTCGGGCGGGAGGGAGGAATGAGCAGTTCTTC.

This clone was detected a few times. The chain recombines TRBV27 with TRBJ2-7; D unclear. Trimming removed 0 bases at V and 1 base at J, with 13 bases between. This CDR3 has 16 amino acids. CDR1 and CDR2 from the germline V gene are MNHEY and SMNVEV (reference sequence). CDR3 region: CASSLSLSTSSYEQYF. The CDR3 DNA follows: TGTGCCAGCAGTTTATCCCTCTCGACTTCTTCCTACGAGCAGTACTTC.